Listed here is a single T cell receptor (beta chain). Its antigen is undetermined. Extraction of RNA preceded its reverse transcription into cDNA, which served as the sequencing template. Assay used: immunoSEQ multiplex PCR; TCRdb lists only in-frame clones, some missing. The sample holds approximately 89,000 clones; 51% are singletons and the top ten take approximately 5.7%. The source of the sample is a study of CD8+ T cells in alopecia areata. Study-level points and caveats: Affected scalp, especially in alopecia totalis/universalis, had a higher clonality than normal scalp did.

The sequence derives from a human donor with alopecia areata. The sample was NKG2D-high CD8+ T cells sorted from blood.

The chain's CDR3 is CSVEGGGLAVYEQYF. Written as DNA, the CDR3 is TGCAGCGTTGAAGGGGGGGGACTAGCGGTCTACGAGCAGTACTTC. The V call is TRBV29-1, the J call TRBJ2-7; 11 nucleotides agree with TRBD2. Trimming cost V 1 base and J 3 bases; bases outside gene matches: 5. The CDR3 sequence is 15 residues long. From germline, CDR1 is SQVTM and CDR2 ANQGSEA.